The 22 T cell receptor beta chains given below trace back to one sample, sequenced in a study of T cells in Graves' hyperthyroidism and ophthalmopathy. There were TCR beta CDR3 regions amplified from RNA transcripts. With the HTBI primer set, the TCR CDR3 went through a first round of RT-PCR. TCRdb re-called the multiplex PCR reads with MiXCR, one entry per CDR3 protein. The data contain about 380,000 distinct CDR3 sequences, 14% of them singletons. Sequencing was done on a sample of blood. The receptors stem from a woman aged 55-69 years with Graves' hyperthyroidism.

Note on this clonotype: Possible read error: a much larger clone is one base away. This chain joins TRBV3-1 and TRBJ1-6; no definite D call. Trimming stripped 4 bases from V and 6 bases from J, with 13 bases between. This CDR3 comprises 15 residues. CDR1 is LGHDT and CDR2 is YNNKEL in the germline V gene (reference sequence). The CDR3 DNA reads as TGTGCCAGCAGCCTAGACGGAGGTTTTAATTCACCCCTCCACTTT. Amino acids: CASSLDGGFNSPLHF.

This clonotype was picked up a small number of times. V and J are TRBV7-9 and TRBJ2-4, with unresolved D. Trimming took off 5 bases at V and 6 bases at J, with 14 bases between the two ends. This CDR3 has 14 residues. CDR1 SEHNR and CDR2 FQNEAQ come from the germline V gene (reference sequence). The CDR3 bases are TGTGCCAGCAGCCCCACAGATGGGCTAAACATTCAGTACTTC. This gives the protein CASSPTDGLNIQYF.

This clonotype has at least ten counts. This rearrangement joins TRBV5-1 to TRBJ2-7; tentatively, D is TRBD2 (6 bases). CDR1 is SGHRS and CDR2 is YFSETQ in the germline V gene. V was shortened by 4 bases and J by 1 base, with 24 bases between the two germline ends. The length of the CDR3 is 18 residues. The chain's CDR3 is CASSPLIPGELRSYEQYF. The CDR3 DNA reads TGCGCCAGCAGCCCGCTAATCCCGGGAGAGCTCAGATCCTACGAGCAGTACTTC. Using reference TRBV5-1 and TRBJ2-7 for the parts outside the CDR3, the full variable domain is KAGVTQTPRYLIKTRGQQVTLSCSPISGHRSVSWYQQTPGQGLQFLFEYFSETQRNKGNFPGRFSGRQFSNSRSEMNVSTLELGDSALYLCASSPLIPGELRSYEQYFGPGTRLTVT.

This chain links TRBV5-1 with TRBJ2-3; 14 nucleotides agree with TRBD2. V lost 6 bases to trimming and J lost 7 bases; unmatched junction nucleotides: 7. This CDR3 has 15 amino acids. In germline, CDR1 is SGHRS, CDR2 YFSETQ. CDR3 coding DNA: TGCGCCAGCAACCCCGGGACTAGCGGGAGTTATACGCAGTATTTT. Protein product: CASNPGTSGSYTQYF.

The sample holds a few counts of this clonotype. V is TRBV19 and J is TRBJ2-2; 8 bases map to TRBD1. With V trimmed by 4 bases and J by 4 bases, 8 bases remained unmatched. Germline values: CDR1 LNHDA, CDR2 SQIVND (reference sequence). The CDR3 has 16 amino acids. The CDR3 here is CASSTRTGFGTGELFF. The CDR3 nucleotides are TGTGCCAGTAGTACAAGGACAGGGTTTGGCACCGGGGAGCTGTTTTTT.

This chain connects TRBV4-1 to TRBJ2-5; no clear D gene. The ends were cut back, 0 bases at V and 2 bases at J, with 7 bases in the middle. Germline values: CDR1 MGHRA, CDR2 YSYEKL. CDR3 size: 14 residues. CDR3 DNA sequence: TGCGCCAGCAGCCAAGAGCTGAGGCAAGAGACCCAGTACTTC. Its protein is CASSQELRQETQYF.

This clonotype was counted a single time. Its ends do not fully match the called genes, so a read error is possible. The chain links TRBV5-6 to TRBJ2-5; no clear D gene. The length of the CDR3 is 13 residues. The germline CDR1 and CDR2 sequences are SGHDT and YYEEEE. This CDR3 reads CVSSTGRRETQYF. The DNA of the CDR3 is TGTGTCAGCAGCACCGGACGGAGAGAGACCCAGTACTTC.

This clonotype was picked up many times. A much larger clone sits a single nucleotide away, making a read error possible. The CDR3 loop reads CASSQDINQPQHF. Here the CDR3 DNA reads TGTGCCAGCAGCCAAGACATCAATCAGCCCCAGCATTTT. The rearrangement links TRBV3-1 to TRBJ1-5; D gene ambiguous. The CDR3 has 13 amino acids. Germline V gene data show CDR1 as LGHDT and CDR2 as YNNKEL (reference sequence). V lost 0 bases to trimming and J lost 3 bases, with 3 bases between them.

The chain carries TRBV4-1 and TRBJ2-3, with TRBD2 identical over 8 bases. This CDR3 spans 18 amino acids. Looked up from germline, CDR1 is MGHRA and CDR2 is YSYEKL. The V gene end was trimmed by 1 base and the J gene end by 0 bases; junction bases not matched to a gene: 9. DNA for the CDR3: TGCGCCAGCAGCCAAGCCCACCTCAGCGGGGGCAGCACAGATACGCAGTATTTT. Translated, it gives CASSQAHLSGGSTDTQYF.

This chain connects TRBV5-8 to TRBJ1-2, with D tentatively TRBD1 (6 bases). The V gene's germline CDR1 is SGHTS and CDR2 YDEGEE. The V gene lost 1 base and the J gene lost 6 bases, with 10 bases spanning the gap. This CDR3 region has 13 residues. CDR3 residues: CASSLYREDGYTF. CDR3 nucleotide sequence: TGTGCCAGCAGCTTGTACAGGGAAGATGGCTACACCTTC.

The chain combines TRBV10-3 with TRBJ1-5; a possible D gene is TRBD1 (6 bases). Per the germline V gene, CDR1 is ENHRY and CDR2 is SYGVKD. Between the trimmed V and J ends, which lost 8 bases and 0 bases, there was a span of 14 bases. The CDR3 is made up of 15 amino acids. DNA for the CDR3: TGTGCCATCGGACGCGACAGGTATAGCAATCAGCCCCAGCATTTT. Protein sequence: CAIGRDRYSNQPQHF.

The chain is built from TRBV12-3 or TRBV12-4 and TRBJ2-7, with 15 bases fitting TRBD2. Germline trimming cut 5 bases from V and 3 bases from J; bases unmatched to any gene: 11. This CDR3 comprises 18 residues. Here the CDR3 DNA reads TGTGCCAGCAGTCCAACCCGGACTAGCGGGAGGGGTATCTACGAGCAGTACTTC. Translated: CASSPTRTSGRGIYEQYF.

This clonotype was picked up a small number of times. This chain joins TRBV5-5 and TRBJ2-2; a possible D gene is TRBD2 (6 bases). Germline V gives CDR1 SGHKS, CDR2 YYEKEE (reference sequence). The CDR3 loop spans 13 amino acids. V was clipped by 3 bases and J by 4 bases, with 7 bases between them. The CDR3 here is CASSWDFTGELFF. DNA for the CDR3: TGTGCCAGCAGCTGGGACTTCACCGGGGAGCTGTTTTTT.

A note on this clonotype: Mismatch with germline at one junction end may stem from a read error. The rearrangement joins TRBV24-1 to TRBJ1-2, with unresolved D. CDR1 is KGHDR and CDR2 is SFDVKD in the germline V gene. The CDR3 totals 14 residues. The CDR3 loop reads CTTSDSGGNYGYTF. As DNA, the CDR3 is TGTACCACCAGTGATTCAGGCGGAAACTATGGCTACACCTTC.

In this sample, this clonotype turned up many times. The chain combines TRBV27 with TRBJ2-7; TRBD1 agrees at 7 bases. V shed 8 bases, J shed 4 bases, and the junction held 11 bases outside the gene matches. The CDR3 is 14 amino acids. Germline V CDR1 and CDR2: MNHEY, SMNVEV (reference sequence). CDR3 amino acids: CASSPGTAVYEQYF. The CDR3 region has the DNA TGTGCCAGCTCCCCGGGGACAGCAGTATACGAGCAGTACTTC.

This clonotype has a count of ten or more. This rearrangement joins TRBV10-3 to TRBJ1-2; 11 nucleotides line up with TRBD1. CDR1 is ENHRY, CDR2 SYGVKD, per germline. Unmatched junction bases numbered 7, after V lost 5 bases and J lost 2 bases. The CDR3 loop spans 16 amino acids. This CDR3 is CAISNQGTGGNYGYTF. The DNA of the CDR3 is TGTGCCATCAGTAACCAAGGGACAGGGGGAAACTATGGCTACACCTTC.

This clonotype was detected ten times or more. The rearrangement uses TRBV28 and TRBJ2-1; 9 nucleotides line up with TRBD2. Germline V gives CDR1 MDHEN, CDR2 SYDVKM. Losses at the gene ends were 8 bases for V and 3 bases for J; bases not matched to a gene: 5. The CDR3 extends over 14 amino acids. The CDR3: CASDSSGDYNEQFF. In DNA, the CDR3 is TGTGCCAGCGACTCTAGCGGGGACTACAATGAGCAGTTCTTC.

This clonotype turned up a few times. The CDR3 DNA reads as TGTGCCAGCAGCCCCCACAACCGGGCCACAACCGGGGAGCTGTTTTTT. It translates to CASSPHNRATTGELFF. The chain is built from TRBV11-2 and TRBJ2-2; the D is unclear. The CDR3 spans 16 residues. Between the trimmed V and J ends, which lost 5 bases and 5 bases, there was a span of 18 bases. Germline V gives CDR1 SGHAT, CDR2 FQNNGV.

In this sample, this clonotype turned up a few times. The CDR3 DNA is TGTGCCAGCAGCCAGACTCATACCTACGAGCAGTACTTC. Protein: CASSQTHTYEQYF. The rearrangement links TRBV28 to TRBJ2-7, with D unresolved. CDR1 is MDHEN, CDR2 SYDVKM, per germline. The V gene lost 6 bases and the J gene lost 2 bases, with 11 bases spanning the gap. This CDR3 region has 13 residues. The variable domain in full, completed from reference TRBV28 and TRBJ2-7, reads DVKVTQSSRYLVKRTGEKVFLECVQDMDHENMFWYRQDPGLGLRLIYFSYDVKMKEKGDIPEGYSVSREKKERFSLILESASTNQTSMYLCASSQTHTYEQYFGPGTRLTVT.

This clonotype was detected many times. The V call is TRBV20-1, the J call TRBJ2-3, with 11 bases matching TRBD2. The germline V gene has CDR1 DFQATT and CDR2 SNEGSKA (reference sequence). This CDR3 has 14 residues. J was trimmed by 3 bases and V by 5 bases; bases with no gene match: 4. The CDR3 DNA reads as TGCAGTGCTTTGACTAGCGGGGTTACAGATACGCAGTATTTT. Encoded protein: CSALTSGVTDTQYF.

The table lists this clonotype with many counts. The V call is TRBV28, the J call TRBJ2-6; D is uncertain. Between the trimmed V and J ends, which lost 5 bases and 0 bases, there was a span of 5 bases. Per the germline V gene, CDR1 is MDHEN and CDR2 is SYDVKM. This CDR3 region has 14 residues. As DNA, the CDR3 is TGTGCCAGCAGTCGGAGCTCTGGGGCCAACGTCCTGACTTTC. Translating gives CASSRSSGANVLTF.

The chain carries TRBV19 and TRBJ2-1; 10 nucleotides line up with TRBD2. CDR1 and CDR2 (germline): LNHDA, SQIVND (reference sequence). The V segment lost 2 bases and the J segment 7 bases; nucleotides outside the gene matches: 5. The CDR3 covers 15 residues. The CDR3 here is CASSIQAGGPNEQFF. In DNA form, the CDR3 reads TGTGCCAGTAGTATACAAGCGGGAGGGCCGAATGAGCAGTTCTTC.